This T cell receptor beta chain came from a study of blood T cells in healthy people across ages. Study-level points and caveats: A strong correlation was found between TCR beta diversity and the percentage of naive T cells. As age increased, TCR beta diversity per million T cells fell in a roughly linear fashion.

Remarks on this clonotype: Its antigen is currently unknown.

Each donor's blood draw was roughly 10 milliliters of peripheral blood. The second PCR ran roughly 6 to 11 cycles with a sample-barcoded 5' primer and J-beta primers. The authors tagged each cDNA molecule using a template-switch adaptor with 12 random nucleotides. MiXCR, run by TCRdb on the 5' RACE reads, gives a single entry per CDR3 protein. The table has 1,500,000 or so distinct CDR3 sequences, roughly 59% seen once. CDR3 length: 11 residues. The V end lost 9 bases, the J end lost 5 bases, and 11 bases lay between the germline ends. Germline CDR1 is MDHEN and CDR2 is SYDVKM. This receptor was identified in a man younger than 35 in good health. Material for sequencing was blood. The chain couples TRBV28 to TRBJ2-7; the D is unclear. CDR3 sequence: CASSRADEQYF. The CDR3 coding sequence is TGTGCCAGTTCCCGGGCAGACGAGCAGTACTTC.